The next 22 T cell receptor beta chains were all read from a single sample in a study of cytomegalovirus exposure and HLA in healthy donors. 13 Jbeta primers and 60 Vbeta primers were used for the PCR. The assay was immunoSEQ multiplex PCR, and TCRdb's table has in-frame clones only and misses some. The sample carries about 82,000 clones, around 10% recorded once. Sequenced input: PBMCs. The receptors were sampled from a man aged 55 to 69 in good health and CMV-seropositive.

This rearrangement joins TRBV5-1 to TRBJ2-5; D perhaps matches TRBD1 (5 bases). V lost 2 bases, J lost 5 bases, and 13 bases lay in between. The length of the CDR3 is 14 residues. Germline V CDR1 and CDR2: SGHRS, YFSETQ. CDR3 in amino acids: CASSLKGVGETQYF. The DNA of the CDR3 is TGCGCCAGCAGCTTAAAAGGGGTCGGGGAGACCCAGTACTTC.

This chain connects TRBV19 to TRBJ1-2, with 7 bases aligning to TRBD1. The V and J ends lost 4 bases and 8 bases, in that order; junction bases with no gene match: 7. Germline V gene lookup returns CDR1 LNHDA and CDR2 SQIVND (reference sequence). This CDR3 has 13 amino acids. The CDR3 loop reads CASSTRQGGGYTF. In nucleotides, the CDR3 is TGTGCCAGTAGTACCCGACAGGGCGGGGGCTACACCTTC.

In this sample, this clone turned up a few times. The J gene is TRBJ2-2, the V gene TRBV30, with TRBD2 identical over 10 bases. V trimming: 4 bases; J trimming: 5 bases; junction bases outside the gene matches: 7. The germline CDR1 and CDR2 sequences are GTSNPN and SVGIG (reference sequence). The CDR3 loop spans 15 amino acids. The CDR3: CAWISGGRKTGELFF. The CDR3 DNA follows: TGTGCCTGGATTAGCGGGGGGAGGAAAACCGGGGAGCTGTTTTTT.

The chain carries TRBV28 and TRBJ2-7, with a possible D match to TRBD1 (5 bases). V lost 4 bases and J 3 bases, leaving 10 bases between the germline ends. CDR1 MDHEN and CDR2 SYDVKM come from the germline V gene. The CDR3 has 13 amino acids. The CDR3 nucleotides read TGTGCCAGCAGTTCCAGGGTCGACTACGAGCAGTACTTC. Translated, it gives CASSSRVDYEQYF.

A few counts support this clone. The chain has TRBV15 and TRBJ2-1; 11 nucleotides align to TRBD2. Losses at the gene ends were 0 bases for V and 0 bases for J; bases not matched to a gene: 19. Germline loops: CDR1 LNHNV, CDR2 YYDKDF (reference sequence). The CDR3 loop spans 23 amino acids. The CDR3 region is CATSREYFNRASGRTDSYNEQFF. CDR3 coding DNA: TGTGCCACCAGCAGAGAATATTTTAATAGGGCTAGCGGGAGGACTGACTCCTACAATGAGCAGTTCTTC.

V and J are TRBV28 and TRBJ2-7; D is perhaps TRBD1 (6 bases). The CDR3 totals 14 residues. V shed 1 base and J shed 1 base, with 8 bases lying between them. Germline CDR1 reads MDHEN; CDR2 reads SYDVKM. CDR3 bases: TGTGCCAGCAGTTTATCGGACAGATCCTACGAGCAGTACTTC. This codes for CASSLSDRSYEQYF. The variable domain in full, completed from reference TRBV28 and TRBJ2-7, reads DVKVTQSSRYLVKRTGEKVFLECVQDMDHENMFWYRQDPGLGLRLIYFSYDVKMKEKGDIPEGYSVSREKKERFSLILESASTNQTSMYLCASSLSDRSYEQYFGPGTRLTVT.

The CDR3 reads CATSRDDSKYGYTF. CDR3 coding DNA: TGTGCCACCAGCAGAGATGACAGCAAGTATGGCTACACCTTC. V and J are TRBV15 and TRBJ1-2, with TRBD1 as a possible D gene (5 bases). The germline gives CDR1 LNHNV, CDR2 YYDKDF (reference sequence). V lost 0 bases, J lost 5 bases, and 10 bases lay in between. The length of the CDR3 is 14 residues.

This clone is categorized as hyperexpanded (1% or more). Distinct nucleotide sequences in the sample also encode this CDR3. This sequence joins TRBV6-4 and TRBJ1-1, with 8 bases identical to TRBD1. From germline, CDR1 is MRHNA and CDR2 SNTAGT. The CDR3 consists of 13 residues. After removal of 6 bases from V and 8 bases from J, the junction contained 8 bases not matched to a gene. The chain's CDR3 is CASSATGAAEAFF. The DNA for the CDR3 is TGTGCCAGCAGCGCGACAGGGGCTGCGGAAGCTTTCTTT.

This clone came up a few times. The chain employs TRBV28 and TRBJ1-1; D unresolved. The CDR3 extends over 14 amino acids. The V gene's germline CDR1 is MDHEN and CDR2 SYDVKM. The V end lost 6 bases, the J end lost 6 bases, and 17 bases lay between the germline ends. The CDR3 reads CASSLLRKRSEAFF. The CDR3 region has the DNA TGTGCCAGCAGCCTCCTCCGAAAGCGTTCTGAAGCTTTCTTT.

The table lists this clone with a few counts. This chain uses TRBV4-2 with TRBJ2-3; 7 bases are shared with TRBD1. Germline lookup yields CDR1 LGHNA and CDR2 YNFKEQ. The CDR3 has 15 residues. After removal of 1 base from V and 2 bases from J, the junction contained 3 bases not matched to a gene. This CDR3 reads CASSQGDSPTDTQYF. Here the CDR3 DNA reads TGTGCCAGCAGCCAAGGGGACAGCCCCACAGATACGCAGTATTTT.

This clone was seen more than once but under ten times. The rearrangement uses TRBV7-9 and TRBJ2-3; 7 bases align to TRBD1. Germline V lookup: CDR1 SEHNR, CDR2 FQNEAQ (reference sequence). This CDR3 spans 14 amino acids. Unmatched junction bases numbered 6, after V lost 4 bases and J lost 5 bases. The CDR3 here is CASSSRQGEDTQYF. Here the CDR3 DNA reads TGTGCCAGCAGCTCCCGACAGGGAGAAGATACGCAGTATTTT.

The rearrangement joins TRBV9 to TRBJ1-2; 10 bases map to TRBD1. This CDR3 is 16 amino acids long. Germline V CDR1 and CDR2: SGDLS, YYNGEE. J gave up 8 bases and V 4 bases, and 14 bases lay outside the gene matches. CDR3 amino acids: CASSFTNYPTGGGYTF. In nucleotides, the CDR3 is TGTGCCAGCAGCTTTACAAATTATCCGACAGGGGGCGGCTACACCTTC.

This clone was detected a few times. CDR3 region: CASSLGQVNSPLHF. CDR3 sequence (DNA): TGCGCCAGCAGTCTGGGGCAGGTTAATTCACCCCTCCACTTT. This chain links TRBV10-1 with TRBJ1-6; TRBD1 is a possible D gene (5 bases). Trimming cost V 5 bases and J 6 bases, with 11 bases left between them. The length of the CDR3 is 14 residues. Germline CDR1 is WNHNN and CDR2 is SYGVQD (reference sequence).

V and J are TRBV9 and TRBJ1-3, with a tentative D call TRBD1 (6 bases). V shed 0 bases and J shed 0 bases, with 13 bases lying between them. There are 17 residues in the CDR3. The germline V gene has CDR1 SGDLS and CDR2 YYNGEE. CDR3: CASSVGVVGGSGNTIYF. The CDR3 DNA follows: TGTGCCAGCAGCGTAGGAGTCGTAGGGGGCTCTGGAAACACCATATATTTT.

This chain uses TRBV11-3 with TRBJ2-7; TRBD2 aligns across 8 bases. Germline assignment: CDR1 SGHNT and CDR2 YENEEA. J lost 4 bases, V lost 5 bases, and 1 base had no gene match. The CDR3 is made up of 12 amino acids. The CDR3 sequence: CASSRGGYEQYF. CDR3 DNA: TGTGCCAGCAGCCGGGGGGGGTACGAGCAGTACTTC.

The V call is TRBV28, the J call TRBJ2-1; TRBD2 aligns across 11 bases. The CDR3 is made up of 19 amino acids. Germline CDR1 reads MDHEN; CDR2 reads SYDVKM. The trim removed 3 bases at V and 3 bases at J, leaving 13 bases unmatched. This CDR3 reads CASSFSGRVAGGRYNEQFF. The DNA for the CDR3 is TGTGCCAGCAGTTTCTCTGGACGGGTAGCGGGGGGGCGCTACAATGAGCAGTTCTTC.

V is TRBV9 and J is TRBJ1-4, with D unclear. Germline CDR1 reads SGDLS; CDR2 reads YYNGEE. Trimming removed 3 bases from V and 0 bases from J, with 9 bases in between. The length of the CDR3 is 15 residues. CDR3 amino acids: CASSGSSATNEKLFF. The CDR3 DNA sequence: TGTGCCAGCAGCGGATCATCAGCAACTAATGAAAAACTGTTTTTT. Variable domain in full (rest from reference TRBV9 and TRBJ1-4): DSGVTQTPKHLITATGQRVTLRCSPRSGDLSVYWYQQSLDQGLQFLIQYYNGEERAKGNILERFSAQQFPDLHSELNLSSLELGDSALYFCASSGSSATNEKLFFGSGTQLSVL.

There are a few counts of this clone. This sequence joins TRBV19 and TRBJ1-2; 7 bases agree with TRBD1. The junction had 7 bases not matched to a gene; V was cut back by 7 bases and J by 5 bases. The germline V gene encodes CDR1 LNHDA and CDR2 SQIVND (reference sequence). There are 13 residues in the CDR3. CDR3 sequence (DNA): TGTGCCAGTACGAAAGACAGGGTGTATGGCTACACCTTC. Translating it yields CASTKDRVYGYTF.

The chain combines TRBV7-2 with TRBJ2-7, with TRBD1 matching 9 bases. Losses at the gene ends were 5 bases for V and 4 bases for J; bases not matched to a gene: 9. Germline assignment: CDR1 SGHTA and CDR2 FQGNSA. This CDR3 is built from 15 residues. As DNA, the CDR3 is TGTGCCAGCAGCCCCACAGGGGGCTCCTTGTACGAGCAGTACGTC. This gives the protein CASSPTGGSLYEQYV.

The J gene is TRBJ2-7, the V gene TRBV19; TRBD2 agrees at 9 bases. The CDR3 runs 15 residues. Germline V gives CDR1 LNHDA, CDR2 SQIVND (reference sequence). Trimming cost V 3 bases and J 4 bases; bases outside gene matches: 7. The CDR3 DNA is TGTGCCAGTAGTATTGGTAGCGGGAGTATGTACGAGCAGTACTTC. Encoded protein: CASSIGSGSMYEQYF.

This clone came up a few times. The chain combines TRBV5-1 with TRBJ2-2, with 10 bases matching TRBD1. Germline values: CDR1 SGHRS, CDR2 YFSETQ. With 3 bases clipped from V and 4 bases from J, the junction kept 6 bases outside the gene matches. The CDR3 runs 16 residues. In DNA form, the CDR3 reads TGCGCCAGCAGCTCCGACAGGGGGCGAATCACCGGGGAGCTGTTTTTT. Its protein product is CASSSDRGRITGELFF. Full variable domain (remainder filled in from reference TRBV5-1 and TRBJ2-2): KAGVTQTPRYLIKTRGQQVTLSCSPISGHRSVSWYQQTPGQGLQFLFEYFSETQRNKGNFPGRFSGRQFSNSRSEMNVSTLELGDSALYLCASSSDRGRITGELFFGEGSRLTVL.

This clone turned up a few times. The chain links TRBV5-1 to TRBJ2-1, with D possibly TRBD2 on 5 matching bases. This CDR3 has 12 residues. Trimming stripped 0 bases from V and 15 bases from J, with 13 bases between. The germline V gene encodes CDR1 SGHRS and CDR2 YFSETQ. The chain's CDR3 is CASSLGGGLGFF. In DNA, the CDR3 is TGCGCCAGCAGCTTGGGTGGCGGGTTGGGGTTCTTC.